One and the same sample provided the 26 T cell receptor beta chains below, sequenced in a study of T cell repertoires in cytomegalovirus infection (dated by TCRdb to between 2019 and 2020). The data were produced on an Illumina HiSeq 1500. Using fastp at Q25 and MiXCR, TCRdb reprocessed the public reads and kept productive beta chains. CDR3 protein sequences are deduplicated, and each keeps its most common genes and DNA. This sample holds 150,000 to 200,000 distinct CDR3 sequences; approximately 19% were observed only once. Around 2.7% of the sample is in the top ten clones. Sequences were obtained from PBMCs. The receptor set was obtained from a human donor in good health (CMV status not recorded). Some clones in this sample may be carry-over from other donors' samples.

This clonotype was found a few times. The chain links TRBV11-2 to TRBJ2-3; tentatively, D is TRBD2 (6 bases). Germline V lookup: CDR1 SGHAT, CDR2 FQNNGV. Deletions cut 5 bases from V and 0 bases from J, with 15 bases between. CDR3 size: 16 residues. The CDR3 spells CASSPWTTASTDTQYF. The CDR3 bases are TGTGCCAGCAGCCCCTGGACTACCGCTAGCACAGATACGCAGTATTTT.

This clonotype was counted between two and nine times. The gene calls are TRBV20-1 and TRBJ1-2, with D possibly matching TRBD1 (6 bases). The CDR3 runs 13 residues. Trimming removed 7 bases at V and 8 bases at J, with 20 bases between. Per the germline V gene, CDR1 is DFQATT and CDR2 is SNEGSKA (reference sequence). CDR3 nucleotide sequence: TGCAGTGTTACCCCCGGGGGGGCGAGGGGCTACACCTTC. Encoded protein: CSVTPGGARGYTF.

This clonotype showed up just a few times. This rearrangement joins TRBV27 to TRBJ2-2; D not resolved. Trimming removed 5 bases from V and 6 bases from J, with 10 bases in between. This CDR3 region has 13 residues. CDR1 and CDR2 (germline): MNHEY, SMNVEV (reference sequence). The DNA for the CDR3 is TGTGCCAGCAGTCGCTTGTTGTCCGGGGAGCTGTTTTTT. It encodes CASSRLLSGELFF.

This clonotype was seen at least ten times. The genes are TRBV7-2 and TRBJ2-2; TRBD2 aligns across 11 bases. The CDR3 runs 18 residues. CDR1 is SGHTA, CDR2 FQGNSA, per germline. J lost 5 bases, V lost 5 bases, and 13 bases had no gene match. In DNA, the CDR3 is TGTGCCAGCAGCCCGTCTAGCGGGAGGTCGATTCGGACCGGGGAGCTGTTTTTT. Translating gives CASSPSSGRSIRTGELFF.

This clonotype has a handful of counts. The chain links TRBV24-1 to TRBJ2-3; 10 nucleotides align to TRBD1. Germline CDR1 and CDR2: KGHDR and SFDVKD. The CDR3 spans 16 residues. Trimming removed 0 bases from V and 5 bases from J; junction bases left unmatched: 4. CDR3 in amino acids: CATSDLGTGVKDTQYF. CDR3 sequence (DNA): TGTGCCACCAGTGATTTGGGGACAGGGGTAAAAGATACGCAGTATTTT.

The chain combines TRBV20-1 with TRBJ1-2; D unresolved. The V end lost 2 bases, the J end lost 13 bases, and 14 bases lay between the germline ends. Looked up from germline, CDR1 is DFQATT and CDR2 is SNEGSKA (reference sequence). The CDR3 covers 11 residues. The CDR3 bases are TGCAGTGCTAGACCCTTACTCCAGCCCACCTTC. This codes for CSARPLLQPTF.

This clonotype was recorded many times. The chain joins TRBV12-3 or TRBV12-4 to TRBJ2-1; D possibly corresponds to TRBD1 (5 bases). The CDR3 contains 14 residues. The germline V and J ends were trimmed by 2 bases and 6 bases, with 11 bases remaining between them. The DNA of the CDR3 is TGTGCCAGCAGTTTACAGGCAGGGTTCAATGAGCAGTTCTTC. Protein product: CASSLQAGFNEQFF.

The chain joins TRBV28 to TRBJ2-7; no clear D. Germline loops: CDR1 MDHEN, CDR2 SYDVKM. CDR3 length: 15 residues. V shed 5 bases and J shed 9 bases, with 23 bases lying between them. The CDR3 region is CASSPPPPRAVVQYF. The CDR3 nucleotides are TGTGCCAGCAGTCCCCCCCCCCCACGGGCGGTCGTGCAGTACTTC.

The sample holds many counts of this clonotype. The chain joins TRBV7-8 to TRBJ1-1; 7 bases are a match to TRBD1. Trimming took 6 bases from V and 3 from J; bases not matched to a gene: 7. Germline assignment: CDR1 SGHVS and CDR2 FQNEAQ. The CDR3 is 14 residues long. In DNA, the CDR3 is TGTGCCAGCAGACCGACAGGGACTGACACTGAAGCTTTCTTT. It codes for CASRPTGTDTEAFF.

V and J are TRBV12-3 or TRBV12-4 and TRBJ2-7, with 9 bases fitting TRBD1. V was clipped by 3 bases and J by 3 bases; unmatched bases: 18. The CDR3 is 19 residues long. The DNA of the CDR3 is TGTGCCAGCAGTTTTTCTCTGGGACAGGGTTTGGTCTACGGCTACGAGCAGTACTTC. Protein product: CASSFSLGQGLVYGYEQYF.

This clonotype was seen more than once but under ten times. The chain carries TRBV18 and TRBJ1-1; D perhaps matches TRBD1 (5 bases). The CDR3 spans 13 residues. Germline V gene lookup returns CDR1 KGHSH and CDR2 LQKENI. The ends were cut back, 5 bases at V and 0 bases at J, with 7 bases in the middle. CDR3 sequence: CASSADMNTEAFF. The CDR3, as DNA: TGTGCCAGCTCAGCGGACATGAACACTGAAGCTTTCTTT.

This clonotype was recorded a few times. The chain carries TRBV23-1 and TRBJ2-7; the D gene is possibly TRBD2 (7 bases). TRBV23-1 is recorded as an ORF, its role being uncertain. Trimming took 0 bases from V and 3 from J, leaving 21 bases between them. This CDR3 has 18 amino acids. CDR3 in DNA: TGCGCCAGCAGTCAATCTTACCGTCCTAGCGGAGGGGGCTACGAGCAGTACTTC. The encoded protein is CASSQSYRPSGGGYEQYF.

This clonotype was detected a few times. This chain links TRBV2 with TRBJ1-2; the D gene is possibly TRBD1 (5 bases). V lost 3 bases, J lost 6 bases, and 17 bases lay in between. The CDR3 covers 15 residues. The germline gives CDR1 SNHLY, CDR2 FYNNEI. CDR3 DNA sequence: TGTGCCAGCAGTGACCAGAGGGGAGAGGTCAATGGCTACACCTTC. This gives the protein CASSDQRGEVNGYTF.

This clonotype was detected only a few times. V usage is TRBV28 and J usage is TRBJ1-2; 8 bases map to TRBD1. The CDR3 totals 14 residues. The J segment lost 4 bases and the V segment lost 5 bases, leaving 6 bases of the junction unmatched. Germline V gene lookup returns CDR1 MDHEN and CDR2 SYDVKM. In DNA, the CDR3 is TGTGCCAGCAGTGCCGGGACAGGTACCTATGGCTACACCTTC. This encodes CASSAGTGTYGYTF.

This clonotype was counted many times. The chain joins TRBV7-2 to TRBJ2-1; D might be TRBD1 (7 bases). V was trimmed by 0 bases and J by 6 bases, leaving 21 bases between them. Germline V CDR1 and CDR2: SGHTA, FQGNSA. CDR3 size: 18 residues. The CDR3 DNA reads TGTGCCAGCAGCTTAGCAATAGTTAACAGGGGAGGTTTCAATGAGCAGTTCTTC. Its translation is CASSLAIVNRGGFNEQFF.

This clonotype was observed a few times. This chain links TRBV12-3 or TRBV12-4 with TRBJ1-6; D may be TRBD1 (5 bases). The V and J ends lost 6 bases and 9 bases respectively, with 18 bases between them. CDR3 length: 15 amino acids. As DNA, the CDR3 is TGTGCCAGCAGGCCTGGAGGGGATAGGGTTTCACCCCTCCACTTT. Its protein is CASRPGGDRVSPLHF.

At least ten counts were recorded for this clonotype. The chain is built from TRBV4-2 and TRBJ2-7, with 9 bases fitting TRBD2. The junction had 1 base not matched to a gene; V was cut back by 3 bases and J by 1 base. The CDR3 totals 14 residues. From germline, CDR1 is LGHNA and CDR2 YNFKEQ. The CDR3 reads CASSQTSGSYEQYF. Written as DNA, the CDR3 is TGTGCCAGCAGCCAGACTAGCGGATCCTACGAGCAGTACTTC.

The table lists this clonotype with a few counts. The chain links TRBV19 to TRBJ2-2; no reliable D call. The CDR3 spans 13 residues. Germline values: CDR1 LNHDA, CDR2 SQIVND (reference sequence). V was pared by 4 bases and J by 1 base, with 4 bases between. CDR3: CASSTVNTGELFF. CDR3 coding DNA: TGTGCCAGTAGTACAGTGAACACCGGGGAGCTGTTTTTT. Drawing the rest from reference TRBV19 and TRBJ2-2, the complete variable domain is DGGITQSPKYLFRKEGQNVTLSCEQNLNHDAMYWYRQDPGQGLRLIYYSQIVNDFQKGDIAEGYSVSREKKESFPLTVTSAQKNPTAFYLCASSTVNTGELFFGEGSRLTVL.

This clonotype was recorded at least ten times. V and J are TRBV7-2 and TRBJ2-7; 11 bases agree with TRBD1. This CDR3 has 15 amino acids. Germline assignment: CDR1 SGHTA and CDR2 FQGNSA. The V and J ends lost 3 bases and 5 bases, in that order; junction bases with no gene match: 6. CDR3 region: CASSFGTGGANEQYF. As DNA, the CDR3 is TGTGCCAGCAGCTTTGGGACAGGGGGAGCAAACGAGCAGTACTTC.

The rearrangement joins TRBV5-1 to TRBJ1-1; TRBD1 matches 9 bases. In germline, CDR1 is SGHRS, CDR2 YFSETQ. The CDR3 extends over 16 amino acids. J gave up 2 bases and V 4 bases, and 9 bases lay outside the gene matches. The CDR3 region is CASSLKTGGLNTEAFF. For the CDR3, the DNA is TGCGCCAGCAGCCTAAAGACAGGGGGGCTAAACACTGAAGCTTTCTTT.

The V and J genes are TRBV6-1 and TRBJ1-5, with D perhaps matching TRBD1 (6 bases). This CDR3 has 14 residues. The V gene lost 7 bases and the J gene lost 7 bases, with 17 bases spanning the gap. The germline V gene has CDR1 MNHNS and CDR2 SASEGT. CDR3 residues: CASNRGAGGQPQHF. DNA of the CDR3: TGTGCCAGCAACCGGGGGGCCGGAGGCCAGCCCCAGCATTTT.

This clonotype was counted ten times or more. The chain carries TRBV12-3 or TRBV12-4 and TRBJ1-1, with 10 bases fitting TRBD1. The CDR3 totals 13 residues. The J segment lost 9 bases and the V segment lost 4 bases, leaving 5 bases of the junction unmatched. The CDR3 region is CASSSGQGIQAFF. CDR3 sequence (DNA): TGTGCCAGCAGTTCGGGACAGGGGATTCAAGCTTTCTTT.

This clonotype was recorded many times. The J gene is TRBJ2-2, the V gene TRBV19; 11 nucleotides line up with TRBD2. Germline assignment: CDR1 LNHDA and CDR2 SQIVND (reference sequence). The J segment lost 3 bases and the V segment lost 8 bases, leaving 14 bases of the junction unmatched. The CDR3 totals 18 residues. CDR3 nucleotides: TGTGCCAGTTACAGGATGACTAGCGGGACGGGGTACACCGGGGAGCTGTTTTTT. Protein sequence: CASYRMTSGTGYTGELFF.

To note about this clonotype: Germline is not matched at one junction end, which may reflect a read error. The CDR3 spells CASSPGLNSYEQNF. CDR3 in DNA: TGTGCCAGCAGCCCCGGACTGAACTCCTACGAGCAGAACTTC. The chain combines TRBV4-2 with TRBJ2-7, with a possible D match to TRBD2 (5 bases). This CDR3 is built from 14 residues. Germline CDR1 LGHNA, CDR2 YNFKEQ.

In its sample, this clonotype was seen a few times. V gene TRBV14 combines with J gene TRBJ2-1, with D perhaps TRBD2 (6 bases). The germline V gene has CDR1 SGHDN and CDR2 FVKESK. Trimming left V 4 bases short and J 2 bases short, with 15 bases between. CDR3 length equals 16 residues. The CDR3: CASSLPLGGPYNEQFF. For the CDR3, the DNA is TGTGCCAGCAGCCTCCCGTTGGGGGGACCCTACAATGAGCAGTTCTTC.

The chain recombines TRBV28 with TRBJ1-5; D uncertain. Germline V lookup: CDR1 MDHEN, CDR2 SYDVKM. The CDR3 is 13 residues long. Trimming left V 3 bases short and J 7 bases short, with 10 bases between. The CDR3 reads CASSFDGWQPQHF. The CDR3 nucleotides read TGTGCCAGCAGTTTTGACGGCTGGCAGCCCCAGCATTTT. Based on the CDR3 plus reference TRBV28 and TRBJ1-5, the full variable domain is DVKVTQSSRYLVKRTGEKVFLECVQDMDHENMFWYRQDPGLGLRLIYFSYDVKMKEKGDIPEGYSVSREKKERFSLILESASTNQTSMYLCASSFDGWQPQHFGDGTRLSIL.